This T cell receptor beta chain came from a study of blood T cell repertoires in COVID-19. About the research overall: Collection of acute and convalescent COVID-19 samples took place in the United States, Italy and Spain. The cDNA or gDNA used as material had been derived from T cells, B-cell-depleted T cells, or PBMCs.

Authors' methods: Amplifying reference gene primers gave estimates of nucleated cell counts. Clones were sequenced by immunoSEQ multiplex PCR, and TCRdb holds only the in-frame ones, with some missing. V, J and clone size were drawn from that table, and D and trimming were deduced from the DNA. The table shows under 110,000 clones, with roughly four fifths occurring only once. The germline V gene encodes CDR1 GTSNPN and CDR2 SVGIG (reference sequence). Deletions cut 0 bases from V and 7 bases from J, with 13 bases between. The CDR3 covers 13 residues. The sample consisted of peripheral blood. The rearrangement links TRBV30 to TRBJ2-7; D possibly corresponds to TRBD2 (6 bases). This clonotype was sampled from a woman aged 60 to 75 with acute or convalescent COVID-19. CDR3 nucleotides: TGTGCCTGGAGTGTACTAGGAGGGCTGGAGCAGTACTTC. Encoded protein: CAWSVLGGLEQYF.